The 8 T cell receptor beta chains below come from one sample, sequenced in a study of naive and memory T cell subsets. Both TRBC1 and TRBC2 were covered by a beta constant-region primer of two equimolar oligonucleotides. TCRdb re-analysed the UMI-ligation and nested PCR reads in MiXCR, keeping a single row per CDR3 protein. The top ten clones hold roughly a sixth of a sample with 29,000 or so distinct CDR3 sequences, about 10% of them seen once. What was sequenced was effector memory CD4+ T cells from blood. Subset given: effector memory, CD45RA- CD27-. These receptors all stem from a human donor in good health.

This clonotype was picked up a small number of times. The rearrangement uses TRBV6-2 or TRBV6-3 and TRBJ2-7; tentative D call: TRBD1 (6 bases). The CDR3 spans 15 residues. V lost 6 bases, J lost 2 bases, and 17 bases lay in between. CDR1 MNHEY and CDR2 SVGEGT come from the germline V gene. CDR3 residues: CASSPTGTFPYEQYF. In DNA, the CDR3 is TGTGCCAGCAGCCCAACCGGGACATTTCCCTACGAGCAGTACTTC.

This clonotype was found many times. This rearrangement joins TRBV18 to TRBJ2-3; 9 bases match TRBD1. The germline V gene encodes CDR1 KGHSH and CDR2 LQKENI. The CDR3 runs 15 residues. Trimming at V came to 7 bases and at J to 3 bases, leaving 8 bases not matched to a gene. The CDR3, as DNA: TGTGCCAGCTTGGCGGACAGGGGTCGGACAGATACGCAGTATTTT. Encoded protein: CASLADRGRTDTQYF.

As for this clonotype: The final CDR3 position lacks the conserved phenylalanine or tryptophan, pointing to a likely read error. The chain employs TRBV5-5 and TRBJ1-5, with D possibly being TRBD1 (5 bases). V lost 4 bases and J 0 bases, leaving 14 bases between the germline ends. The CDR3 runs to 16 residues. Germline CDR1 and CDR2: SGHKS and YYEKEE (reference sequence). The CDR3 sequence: CASSPGPGDSNQPQHL. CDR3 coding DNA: TGTGCCAGCAGCCCGGGACCGGGGGATAGCAATCAGCCCCAGCATCTT.

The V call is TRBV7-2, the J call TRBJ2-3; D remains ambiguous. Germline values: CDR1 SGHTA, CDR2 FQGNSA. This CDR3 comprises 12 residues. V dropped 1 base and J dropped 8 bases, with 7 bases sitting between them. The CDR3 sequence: CASSLDGFTQYF. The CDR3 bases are TGTGCCAGCAGCTTAGATGGGTTTACGCAGTATTTT.

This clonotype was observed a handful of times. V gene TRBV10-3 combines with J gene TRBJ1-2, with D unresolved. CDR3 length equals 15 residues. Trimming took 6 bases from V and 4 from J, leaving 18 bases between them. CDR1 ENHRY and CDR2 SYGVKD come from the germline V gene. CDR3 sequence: CAISQGGRSGYGYTF. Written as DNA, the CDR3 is TGTGCCATCAGCCAAGGAGGGCGGTCGGGCTATGGCTACACCTTC.

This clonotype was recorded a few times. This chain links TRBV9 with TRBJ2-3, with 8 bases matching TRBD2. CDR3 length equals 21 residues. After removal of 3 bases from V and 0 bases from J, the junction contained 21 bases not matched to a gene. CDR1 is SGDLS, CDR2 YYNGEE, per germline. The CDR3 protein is CASSGPNKSGSSPLSTDTQYF. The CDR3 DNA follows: TGTGCCAGCAGCGGCCCAAACAAAAGCGGGAGTTCTCCACTAAGCACAGATACGCAGTATTTT.

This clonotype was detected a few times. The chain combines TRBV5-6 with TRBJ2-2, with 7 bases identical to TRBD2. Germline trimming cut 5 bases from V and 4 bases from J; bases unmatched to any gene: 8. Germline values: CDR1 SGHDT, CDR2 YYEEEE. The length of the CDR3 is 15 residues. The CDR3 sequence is CASRRDYGSTGELFF. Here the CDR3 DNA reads TGTGCCAGCAGGAGGGACTACGGGAGCACCGGGGAGCTGTTTTTT.

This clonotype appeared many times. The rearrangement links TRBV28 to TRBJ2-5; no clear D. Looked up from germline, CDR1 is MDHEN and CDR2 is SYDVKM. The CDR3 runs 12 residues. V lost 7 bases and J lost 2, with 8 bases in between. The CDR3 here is CASMGNQETQYF. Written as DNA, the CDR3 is TGTGCCAGCATGGGCAATCAAGAGACCCAGTACTTC.